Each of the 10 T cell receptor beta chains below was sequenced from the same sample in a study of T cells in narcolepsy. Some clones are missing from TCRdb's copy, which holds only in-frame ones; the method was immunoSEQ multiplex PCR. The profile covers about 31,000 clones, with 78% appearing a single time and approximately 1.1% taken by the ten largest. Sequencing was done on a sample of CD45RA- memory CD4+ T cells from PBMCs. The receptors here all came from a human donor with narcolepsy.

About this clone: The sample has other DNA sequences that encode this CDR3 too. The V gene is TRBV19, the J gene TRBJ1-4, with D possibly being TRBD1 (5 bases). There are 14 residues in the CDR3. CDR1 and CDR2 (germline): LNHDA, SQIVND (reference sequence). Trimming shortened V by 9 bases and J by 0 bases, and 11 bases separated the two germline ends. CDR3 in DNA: TGTGCCAGCCGGGACGGCGCAACTAATGAAAAACTGTTTTTT. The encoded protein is CASRDGATNEKLFF.

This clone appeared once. The CDR3 loop is CASSPLRGQGRPNYGYTF. Written as DNA, the CDR3 is TGTGCCAGCAGCCCACTCCGGGGACAGGGGAGGCCTAACTATGGCTACACCTTC. The chain joins TRBV28 to TRBJ1-2, with TRBD1 identical over 10 bases. Germline CDR1 MDHEN, CDR2 SYDVKM. The CDR3 is 18 residues long. V was pared by 6 bases and J by 0 bases, with 13 bases of the junction left unmatched.

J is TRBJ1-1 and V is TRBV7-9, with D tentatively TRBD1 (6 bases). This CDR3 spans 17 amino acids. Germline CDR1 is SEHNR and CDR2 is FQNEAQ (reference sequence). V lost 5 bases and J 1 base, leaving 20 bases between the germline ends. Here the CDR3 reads CASSPPGGLQGNTEAFF. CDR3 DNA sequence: TGTGCCAGCAGCCCCCCGGGGGGCCTTCAGGGGAACACTGAAGCTTTCTTT.

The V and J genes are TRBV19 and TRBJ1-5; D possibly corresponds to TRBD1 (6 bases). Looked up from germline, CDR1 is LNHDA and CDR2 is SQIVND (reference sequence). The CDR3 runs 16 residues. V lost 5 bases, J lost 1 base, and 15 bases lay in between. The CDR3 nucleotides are TGTGCCAGTAGTCCACGTTGGAGGGGGAGCAATCAGCCCCAGCATTTT. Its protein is CASSPRWRGSNQPQHF.

The CDR3 region has the DNA TGTGCCAGCAGCTTAGGGCTGCGTCAGGGCAGCACAGATACGCAGTATTTT. It codes for CASSLGLRQGSTDTQYF. The chain employs TRBV11-2 and TRBJ2-3; D might be TRBD1 (5 bases). Germline V gives CDR1 SGHAT, CDR2 FQNNGV. The CDR3 is made up of 17 amino acids. V was clipped by 1 base and J by 0 bases, with 14 bases between them.

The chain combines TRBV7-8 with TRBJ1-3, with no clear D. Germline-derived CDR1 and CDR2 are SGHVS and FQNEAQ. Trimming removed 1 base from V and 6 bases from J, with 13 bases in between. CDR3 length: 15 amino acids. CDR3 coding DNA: TGTGCCAGCAGCTTAGATCTTCCACCCCCAAACACCATATATTTT. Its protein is CASSLDLPPPNTIYF.

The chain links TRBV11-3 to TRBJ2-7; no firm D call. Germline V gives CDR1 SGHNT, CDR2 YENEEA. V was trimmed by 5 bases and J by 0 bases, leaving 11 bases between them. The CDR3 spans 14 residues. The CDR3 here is CASSLTLSSYEQYF. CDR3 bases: TGTGCCAGCAGCCTTACACTCTCCTCCTACGAGCAGTACTTC.

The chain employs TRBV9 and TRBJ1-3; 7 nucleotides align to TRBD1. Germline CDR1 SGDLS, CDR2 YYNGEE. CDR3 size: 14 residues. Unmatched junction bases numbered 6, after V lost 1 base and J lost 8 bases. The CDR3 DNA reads TGTGCCAGCAGCGTAAGACAGGGCGGTGACACCATATATTTT. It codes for CASSVRQGGDTIYF.

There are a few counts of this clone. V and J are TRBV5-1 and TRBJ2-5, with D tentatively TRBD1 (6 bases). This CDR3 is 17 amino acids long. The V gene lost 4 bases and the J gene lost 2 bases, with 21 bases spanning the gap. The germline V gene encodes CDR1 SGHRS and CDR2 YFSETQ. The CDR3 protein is CASSPELGSRGQETQYF. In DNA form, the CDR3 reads TGCGCCAGCAGCCCGGAGCTCGGCTCCAGGGGTCAAGAGACCCAGTACTTC.

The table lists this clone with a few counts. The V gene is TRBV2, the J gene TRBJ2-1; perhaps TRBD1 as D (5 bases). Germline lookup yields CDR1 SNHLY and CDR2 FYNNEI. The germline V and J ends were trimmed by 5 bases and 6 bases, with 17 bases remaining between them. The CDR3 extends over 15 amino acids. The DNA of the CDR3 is TGTGCCAGCAGTCCCCTTGGTGGGGCTCTCAATGAGCAGTTCTTC. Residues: CASSPLGGALNEQFF. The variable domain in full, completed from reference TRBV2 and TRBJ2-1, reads EPEVTQTPSHQVTQMGQEVILRCVPISNHLYFYWYRQILGQKVEFLVSFYNNEISEKSEIFDDQFSVERPDGSNFTLKIRSTKLEDSAMYFCASSPLGGALNEQFFGPGTRLTVL.